The 14 T cell receptor beta chains reported below all come from one sample, sequenced in a study of T cell repertoires in cytomegalovirus infection. One entry per CDR3 protein, called by TCRdb with MiXCR from the reads. The sample contains hundreds of thousands of distinct CDR3 sequences, around 10% of which appear only once. Sequencing was done on a sample of PBMCs. The receptors stem from a human donor in good health (CMV status not recorded). Some clones in this sample may be carry-over from other donors' samples.

This clonotype was seen only a few times. DNA for the CDR3: TGCAGTGCTAGTGCCTCTGGGGCCAACGTCCTGACTTTC. Amino acids: CSASASGANVLTF. This chain uses TRBV20-1 with TRBJ2-6; D call uncertain. The V gene lost 3 bases and the J gene lost 0 bases, with 3 bases spanning the gap. Germline CDR1 reads DFQATT; CDR2 reads SNEGSKA (reference sequence). The CDR3 is 13 amino acids.

This clonotype was counted ten times or more. The chain joins TRBV5-4 to TRBJ2-5; 8 nucleotides match TRBD2. Trimming took 0 bases from V and 5 from J; bases not matched to a gene: 0. This CDR3 region has 13 residues. Germline CDR1 is SGHNT and CDR2 is YYREEE (reference sequence). CDR3 sequence reads: CASSLVAGETQYF. DNA of the CDR3: TGTGCCAGCAGCTTGGTAGCGGGGGAGACCCAGTACTTC.

The table lists this clonotype with a few counts. The chain carries TRBV5-1 and TRBJ2-7; a possible D gene is TRBD1 (6 bases). Germline V gene sequence: CDR1 SGHRS, CDR2 YFSETQ. This CDR3 comprises 13 residues. The V end lost 4 bases, the J end lost 3 bases, and 11 bases lay between the germline ends. DNA of the CDR3: TGCGCCAGCAGCACAGGGCTCGTCTACGAGCAGTACTTC. Amino acid sequence: CASSTGLVYEQYF.

There are many counts of this clonotype. The V call is TRBV7-2, the J call TRBJ1-4; D ambiguous. The CDR3 extends over 15 amino acids. Germline CDR1 is SGHTA and CDR2 is FQGNSA. V dropped 5 bases and J dropped 0 bases, with 10 bases sitting between them. The CDR3 spells CASSRQHATNEKLFF. The CDR3 region has the DNA TGTGCCAGCAGCAGACAACACGCAACTAATGAAAAACTGTTTTTT.

This clonotype occurred many times. This CDR3 is CASSLLQGATGYTF. The CDR3 bases are TGTGCCAGCAGTCTGCTACAGGGGGCTACCGGCTACACCTTC. The chain is built from TRBV28 and TRBJ1-2, with 9 bases matching TRBD1. The CDR3 is made up of 14 amino acids. The germline gives CDR1 MDHEN, CDR2 SYDVKM. With V trimmed by 5 bases and J by 8 bases, 9 bases remained unmatched.

In this sample, this clonotype turned up many times. The V call is TRBV6-2 or TRBV6-3, the J call TRBJ2-1, with 9 bases that match TRBD2. This CDR3 comprises 15 residues. Trimming removed 5 bases from V and 6 bases from J; junction bases left unmatched: 8. Germline lookup yields CDR1 MNHEY and CDR2 SVGEGT. CDR3 residues: CASSLLAGRRNEQFF. DNA for the CDR3: TGTGCCAGCAGTCTCCTAGCGGGGCGGCGCAATGAGCAGTTCTTC.

This clonotype appeared many times. The chain uses TRBV7-2 and TRBJ1-2; 7 bases are shared with TRBD1. With 4 bases clipped from V and 4 bases from J, the junction kept 12 bases outside the gene matches. Germline V gives CDR1 SGHTA, CDR2 FQGNSA. The CDR3 covers 16 residues. The DNA for the CDR3 is TGTGCCAGCAGCTACTCCCAACAGGGGTCCCCCTATGGCTACACCTTC. It specifies CASSYSQQGSPYGYTF.

The table lists this clonotype with a few counts. In DNA form, the CDR3 reads TGCGCCAGCAGCCAAGATGCCGGGATCACAAGCTCCTACAATGAGCAGTTCTTC. This gives the protein CASSQDAGITSSYNEQFF. The rearrangement joins TRBV4-3 to TRBJ2-1; D possibly corresponds to TRBD2 (5 bases). V lost 0 bases and J lost 0, with 15 bases in between. Germline CDR1 LGHNA, CDR2 YSLEER. The CDR3 runs 18 residues.

This clonotype was seen many times. The V call is TRBV20-1, the J call TRBJ2-6; either TRBD1 or TRBD2 may supply D (5 bases each). CDR3 length: 15 residues. Germline CDR1 DFQATT, CDR2 SNEGSKA (reference sequence). V was cut by 7 bases and J by 0 bases, with 13 bases left in between. The CDR3 reads CSVPGRTSGANVLTF. The DNA of the CDR3 is TGCAGTGTTCCGGGACGGACCTCTGGGGCCAACGTCCTGACTTTC.

In this sample, this clonotype turned up many times. This rearrangement joins TRBV20-1 to TRBJ1-6, with a possible D match to TRBD1 (5 bases). CDR1 is DFQATT, CDR2 SNEGSKA, per germline (reference sequence). The CDR3 spans 16 residues. V was pared by 0 bases and J by 7 bases, with 16 bases between. The CDR3 region is CSARDQGASGNSPLHF. CDR3 nucleotides: TGCAGTGCTAGAGATCAGGGCGCATCCGGGAATTCACCCCTCCACTTT.

The table lists this clonotype with many counts. The chain recombines TRBV5-1 with TRBJ2-6, with 8 bases identical to TRBD1. After removal of 2 bases from V and 3 bases from J, the junction contained 7 bases not matched to a gene. Germline V lookup: CDR1 SGHRS, CDR2 YFSETQ. The CDR3 totals 17 residues. The CDR3 reads CASSLGRGLDGANVLTF. CDR3 bases: TGCGCCAGCAGCTTAGGCAGGGGGCTAGATGGGGCCAACGTCCTGACTTTC.

This clonotype was picked up one time. The chain has TRBV7-9 and TRBJ2-7; TRBD1 is a possible D gene (6 bases). V lost 1 base and J lost 3, with 16 bases in between. Germline V CDR1 and CDR2: SEHNR, FQNEAQ (reference sequence). The CDR3 sequence is 16 residues long. The CDR3 loop is CASSLGYRDISYEQYF. CDR3 sequence (DNA): TGTGCCAGCAGCTTAGGGTACCGGGACATAAGCTACGAGCAGTACTTC.

This clonotype was seen at least ten times. The chain is built from TRBV12-3 or TRBV12-4 and TRBJ1-1; D unresolved. Trimming shortened V by 6 bases and J by 1 base, and 18 bases separated the two germline ends. This CDR3 is built from 16 residues. The CDR3 DNA follows: TGTGCCAGCAGCTCCCCGGCCCTGAGCGGGAACACTGAAGCTTTCTTT. Residues: CASSSPALSGNTEAFF.

Worth noting for this clonotype: This clone may be a read error of a much larger clone one base away. The CDR3 sequence: CSVEGSGGASFRYTF. The CDR3 DNA is TGCAGCGTTGAAGGGTCTGGGGGGGCCTCTTTCCGCTACACCTTC. V and J are TRBV29-1 and TRBJ1-2, with D perhaps matching TRBD1 (6 bases). The CDR3 is 15 residues long. Germline V lookup: CDR1 SQVTM, CDR2 ANQGSEA. V was clipped by 1 base and J by 9 bases, with 21 bases between them.